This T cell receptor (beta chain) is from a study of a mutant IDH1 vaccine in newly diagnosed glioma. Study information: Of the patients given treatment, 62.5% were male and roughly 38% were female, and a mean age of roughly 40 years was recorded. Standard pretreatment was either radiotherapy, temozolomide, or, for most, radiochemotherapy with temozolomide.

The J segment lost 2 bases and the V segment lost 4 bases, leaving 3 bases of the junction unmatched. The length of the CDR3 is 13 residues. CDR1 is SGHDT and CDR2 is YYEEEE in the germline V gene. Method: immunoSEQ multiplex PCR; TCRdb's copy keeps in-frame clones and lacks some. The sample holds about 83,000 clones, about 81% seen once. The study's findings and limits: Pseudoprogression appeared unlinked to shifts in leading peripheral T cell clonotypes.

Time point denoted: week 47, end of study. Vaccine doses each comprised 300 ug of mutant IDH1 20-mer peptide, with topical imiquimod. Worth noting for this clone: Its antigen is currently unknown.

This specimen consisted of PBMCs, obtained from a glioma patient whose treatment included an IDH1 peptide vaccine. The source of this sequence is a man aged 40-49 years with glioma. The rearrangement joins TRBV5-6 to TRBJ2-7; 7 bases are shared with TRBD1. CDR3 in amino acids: CASSPGQTYEQYF. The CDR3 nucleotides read TGTGCCAGCAGCCCGGGACAGACCTACGAGCAGTACTTC.